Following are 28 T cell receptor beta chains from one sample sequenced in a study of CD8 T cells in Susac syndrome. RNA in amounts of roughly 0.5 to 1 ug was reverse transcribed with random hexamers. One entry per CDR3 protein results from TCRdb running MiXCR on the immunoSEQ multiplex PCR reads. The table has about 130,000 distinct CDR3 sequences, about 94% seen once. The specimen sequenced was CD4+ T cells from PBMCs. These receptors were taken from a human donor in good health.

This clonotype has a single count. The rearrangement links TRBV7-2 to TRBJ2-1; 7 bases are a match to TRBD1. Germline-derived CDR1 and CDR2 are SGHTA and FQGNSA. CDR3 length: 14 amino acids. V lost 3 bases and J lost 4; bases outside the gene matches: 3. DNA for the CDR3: TGTGCCAGCAGCTTGGGGACAGCATACAATGAGCAGTTCTTC. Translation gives CASSLGTAYNEQFF. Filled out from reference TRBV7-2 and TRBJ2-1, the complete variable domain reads GAGVSQSPSNKVTEKGKDVELRCDPISGHTALYWYRQSLGQGLEFLIYFQGNSAPDKSGLPSDRFSAERTGGSVSTLTIQRTQQEDSAVYLCASSLGTAYNEQFFGPGTRLTVL.

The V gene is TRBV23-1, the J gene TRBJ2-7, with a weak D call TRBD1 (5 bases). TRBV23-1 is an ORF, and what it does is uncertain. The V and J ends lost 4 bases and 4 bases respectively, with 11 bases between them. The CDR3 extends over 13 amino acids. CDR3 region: CASSLNQGYEQYF. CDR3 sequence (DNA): TGCGCCAGCAGTCTGAACCAGGGATACGAGCAGTACTTC.

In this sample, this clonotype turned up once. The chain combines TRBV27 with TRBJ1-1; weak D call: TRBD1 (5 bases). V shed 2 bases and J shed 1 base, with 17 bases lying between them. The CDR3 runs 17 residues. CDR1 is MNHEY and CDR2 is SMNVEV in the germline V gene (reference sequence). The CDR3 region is CASSLKRGGLSNTEAFF. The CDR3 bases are TGTGCCAGCAGTTTAAAAAGGGGAGGCCTCTCGAACACTGAAGCTTTCTTT.

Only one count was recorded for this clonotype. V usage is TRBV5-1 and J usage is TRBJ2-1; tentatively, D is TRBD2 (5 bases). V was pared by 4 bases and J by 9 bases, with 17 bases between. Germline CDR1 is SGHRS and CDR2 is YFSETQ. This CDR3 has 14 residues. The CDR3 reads CASSPRRRKGEQFF. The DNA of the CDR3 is TGCGCCAGCAGCCCCCGTAGGAGGAAGGGTGAGCAGTTCTTC.

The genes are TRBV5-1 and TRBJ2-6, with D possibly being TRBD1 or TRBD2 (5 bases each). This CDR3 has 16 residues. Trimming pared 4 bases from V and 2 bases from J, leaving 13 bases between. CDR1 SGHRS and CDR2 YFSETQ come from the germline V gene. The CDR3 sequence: CASSADLGAGANVLTF. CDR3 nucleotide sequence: TGCGCCAGCAGCGCGGACCTGGGGGCTGGGGCCAACGTCCTGACTTTC.

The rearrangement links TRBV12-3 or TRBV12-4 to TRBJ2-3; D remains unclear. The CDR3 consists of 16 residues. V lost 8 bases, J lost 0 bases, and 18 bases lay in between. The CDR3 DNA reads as TGTGCCAGCGCAAGTAGGTCGCTAGACAGCACAGATACGCAGTATTTT. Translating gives CASASRSLDSTDTQYF.

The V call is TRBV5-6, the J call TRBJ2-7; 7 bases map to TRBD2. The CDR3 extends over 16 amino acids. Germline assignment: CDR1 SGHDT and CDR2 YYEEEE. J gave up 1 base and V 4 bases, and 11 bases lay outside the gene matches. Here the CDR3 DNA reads TGTGCCAGCAGCCGATTGTGGCAGCGGGATTCCTACGAGCAGTACTTC. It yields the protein CASSRLWQRDSYEQYF.

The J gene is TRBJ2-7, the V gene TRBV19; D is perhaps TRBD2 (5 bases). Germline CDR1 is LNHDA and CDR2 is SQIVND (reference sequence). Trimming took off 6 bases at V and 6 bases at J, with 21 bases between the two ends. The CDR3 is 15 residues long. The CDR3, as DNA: TGTGCCAGTAGGGACCTGGGCGGAGGAACTATCGAGCAGTACTTC. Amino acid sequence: CASRDLGGGTIEQYF.

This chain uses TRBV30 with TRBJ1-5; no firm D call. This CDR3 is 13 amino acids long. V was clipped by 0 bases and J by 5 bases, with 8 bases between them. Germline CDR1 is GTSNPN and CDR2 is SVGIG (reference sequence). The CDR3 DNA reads TGTGCCTGGAGTGTCAGGAGGGATCAGCCCCAGCATTTT. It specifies CAWSVRRDQPQHF. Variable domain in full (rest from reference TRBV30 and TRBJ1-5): SQTIHQWPATLVQPVGSPLSLECTVEGTSNPNLYWYRQAAGRGLQLLFYSVGIGQISSEVPQNLSASRPQDRQFILSSKKLLLSDSGFYLCAWSVRRDQPQHFGDGTRLSIL.

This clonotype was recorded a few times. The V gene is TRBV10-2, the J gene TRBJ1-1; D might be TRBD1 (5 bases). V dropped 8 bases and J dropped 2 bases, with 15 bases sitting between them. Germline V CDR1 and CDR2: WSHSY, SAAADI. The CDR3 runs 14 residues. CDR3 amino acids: CASQPGRTNTEAFF. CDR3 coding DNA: TGCGCCAGCCAACCGGGACGGACTAACACTGAAGCTTTCTTT.

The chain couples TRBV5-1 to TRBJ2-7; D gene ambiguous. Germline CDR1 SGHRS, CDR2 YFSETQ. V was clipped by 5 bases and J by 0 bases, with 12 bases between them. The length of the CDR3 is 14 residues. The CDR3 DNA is TGCGCCAGCAGATGGGTATTCGCCTCCTACGAGCAGTACTTC. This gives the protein CASRWVFASYEQYF.

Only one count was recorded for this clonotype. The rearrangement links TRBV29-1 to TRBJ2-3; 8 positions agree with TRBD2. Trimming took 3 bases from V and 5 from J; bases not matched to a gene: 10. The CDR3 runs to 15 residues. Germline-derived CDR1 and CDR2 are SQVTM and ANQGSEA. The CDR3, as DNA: TGCAGCGTTGATGGGACTAACGGGAGGGAAGATACGCAGTATTTT. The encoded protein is CSVDGTNGREDTQYF.

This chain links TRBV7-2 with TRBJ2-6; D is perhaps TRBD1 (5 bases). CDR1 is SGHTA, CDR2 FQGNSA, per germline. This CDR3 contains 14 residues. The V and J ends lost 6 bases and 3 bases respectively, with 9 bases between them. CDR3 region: CASRRQSGANVLTF. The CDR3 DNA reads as TGTGCCAGCAGAAGACAGAGTGGGGCCAACGTCCTGACTTTC.

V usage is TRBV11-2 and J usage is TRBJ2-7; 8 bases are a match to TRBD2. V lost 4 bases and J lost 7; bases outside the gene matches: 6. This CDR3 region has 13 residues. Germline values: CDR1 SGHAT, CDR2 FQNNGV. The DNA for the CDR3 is TGTGCCAGCAGCTCAGCGGGAGTCGGGGAGCAGTACTTC. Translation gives CASSSAGVGEQYF.

CDR3 sequence (DNA): TGTGCCAGCAGTGACCCGGGACAGATACAAGAGACCCAGTACTTC. This encodes CASSDPGQIQETQYF. The rearrangement uses TRBV25-1 and TRBJ2-5; TRBD1 matches 7 bases. The V gene end was trimmed by 3 bases and the J gene end by 2 bases; junction bases not matched to a gene: 6. CDR3 length: 15 residues. The germline V gene encodes CDR1 MGHDK and CDR2 SYGVNS.

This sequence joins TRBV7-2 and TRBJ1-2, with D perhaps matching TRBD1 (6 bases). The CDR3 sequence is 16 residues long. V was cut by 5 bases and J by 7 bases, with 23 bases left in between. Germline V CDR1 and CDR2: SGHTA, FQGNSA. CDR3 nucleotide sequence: TGTGCCAGCAGCGCGCCATCAGGGGTGACCCTCGGTGGCTACACCTTC. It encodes CASSAPSGVTLGGYTF.

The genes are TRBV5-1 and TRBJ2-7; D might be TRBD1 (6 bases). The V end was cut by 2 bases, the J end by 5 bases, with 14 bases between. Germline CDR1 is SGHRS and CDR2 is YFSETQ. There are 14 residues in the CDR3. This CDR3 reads CASSLPTGGNEQYF. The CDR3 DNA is TGCGCCAGCAGCTTACCGACAGGTGGAAACGAGCAGTACTTC. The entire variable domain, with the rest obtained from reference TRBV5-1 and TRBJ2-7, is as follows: KAGVTQTPRYLIKTRGQQVTLSCSPISGHRSVSWYQQTPGQGLQFLFEYFSETQRNKGNFPGRFSGRQFSNSRSEMNVSTLELGDSALYLCASSLPTGGNEQYFGPGTRLTVT.

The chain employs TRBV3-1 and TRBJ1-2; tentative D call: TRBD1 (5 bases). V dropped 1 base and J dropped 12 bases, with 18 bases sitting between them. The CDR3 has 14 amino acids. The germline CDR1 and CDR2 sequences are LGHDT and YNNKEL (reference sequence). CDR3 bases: TGTGCCAGCAGCCAAGGGACAACCCATTCACGAAACACCTTC. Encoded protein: CASSQGTTHSRNTF.

Here the CDR3 DNA reads TGTGCCAGCAGCCAAGCCCAGGGACAGTCTTACTCCTACGAGCAGTACTTC. Protein product: CASSQAQGQSYSYEQYF. J is TRBJ2-7 and V is TRBV14, with TRBD1 matching over 7 bases. This CDR3 region has 17 residues. Germline V gene sequence: CDR1 SGHDN, CDR2 FVKESK. Germline trimming cut 1 base from V and 0 bases from J; bases unmatched to any gene: 9. The full variable domain, completed using reference TRBV14 and TRBJ2-7, is EAGVTQFPSHSVIEKGQTVTLRCDPISGHDNLYWYRRVMGKEIKFLLHFVKESKQDESGMPNNRFLAERTGGTYSTLKVQPAELEDSGVYFCASSQAQGQSYSYEQYFGPGTRLTVT.

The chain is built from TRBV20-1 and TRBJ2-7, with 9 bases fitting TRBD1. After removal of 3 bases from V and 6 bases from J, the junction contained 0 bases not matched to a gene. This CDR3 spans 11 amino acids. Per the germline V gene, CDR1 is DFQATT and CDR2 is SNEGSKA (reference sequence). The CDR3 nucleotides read TGCAGTGCTAGGACAGGGGGCGAGCAGTACTTC. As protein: CSARTGGEQYF.

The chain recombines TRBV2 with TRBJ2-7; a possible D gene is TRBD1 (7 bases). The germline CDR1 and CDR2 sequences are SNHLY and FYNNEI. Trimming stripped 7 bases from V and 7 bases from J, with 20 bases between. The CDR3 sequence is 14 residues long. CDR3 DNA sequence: TGTGCCAGCAAGCCGCAGGGGGGTTTGGAGGAGCAGTACTTC. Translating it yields CASKPQGGLEEQYF.

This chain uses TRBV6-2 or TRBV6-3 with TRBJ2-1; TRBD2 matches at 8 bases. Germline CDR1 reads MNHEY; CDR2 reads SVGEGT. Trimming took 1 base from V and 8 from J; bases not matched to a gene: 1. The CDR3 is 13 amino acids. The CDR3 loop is CASSYWREDEQFF. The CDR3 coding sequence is TGTGCCAGCAGTTACTGGCGGGAGGATGAGCAGTTCTTC.

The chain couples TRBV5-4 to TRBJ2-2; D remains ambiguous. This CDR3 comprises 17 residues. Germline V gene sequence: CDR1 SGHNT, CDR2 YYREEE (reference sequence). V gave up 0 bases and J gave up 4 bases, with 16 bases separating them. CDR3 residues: CASSLVRLEGFTGELFF. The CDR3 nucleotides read TGTGCCAGCAGCTTGGTTCGGTTAGAAGGGTTCACCGGGGAGCTGTTTTTT.

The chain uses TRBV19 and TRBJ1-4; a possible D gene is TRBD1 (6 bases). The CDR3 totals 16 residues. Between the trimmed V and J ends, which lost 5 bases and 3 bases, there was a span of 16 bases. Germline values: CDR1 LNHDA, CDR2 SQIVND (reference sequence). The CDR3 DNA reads TGTGCCAGTAGTGGATGGGGGGCGAAGGCTAATGAAAAACTGTTTTTT. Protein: CASSGWGAKANEKLFF. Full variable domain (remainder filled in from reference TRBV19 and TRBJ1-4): DGGITQSPKYLFRKEGQNVTLSCEQNLNHDAMYWYRQDPGQGLRLIYYSQIVNDFQKGDIAEGYSVSREKKESFPLTVTSAQKNPTAFYLCASSGWGAKANEKLFFGSGTQLSVL.

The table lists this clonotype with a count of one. The CDR3 is CASRTGGGLGTEAFF. The CDR3 DNA follows: TGTGCCAGCAGGACAGGCGGGGGACTGGGCACTGAAGCTTTCTTT. The genes are TRBV6-2 or TRBV6-3 and TRBJ1-1, with TRBD1 as a possible D gene (6 bases). Germline CDR1 MNHEY, CDR2 SVGEGT. The CDR3 totals 15 residues. Trimming left V 6 bases short and J 4 bases short, with 18 bases between.

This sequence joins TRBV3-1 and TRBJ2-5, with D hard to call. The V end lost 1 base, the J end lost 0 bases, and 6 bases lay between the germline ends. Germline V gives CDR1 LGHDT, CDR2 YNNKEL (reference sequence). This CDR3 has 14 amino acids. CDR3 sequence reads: CASSQALNQETQYF. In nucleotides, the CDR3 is TGTGCCAGCAGCCAAGCACTGAACCAAGAGACCCAGTACTTC.

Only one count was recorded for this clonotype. The CDR3 sequence is CASTPGASGRGSYNEQFF. The CDR3 nucleotides are TGTGCCAGCACCCCAGGGGCTAGCGGGAGAGGAAGCTACAATGAGCAGTTCTTC. The chain joins TRBV6-2 or TRBV6-3 to TRBJ2-1; 10 positions agree with TRBD2. CDR1 is MNHEY and CDR2 is SVGEGT in the germline V gene. V dropped 7 bases and J dropped 3; count of bases not matched to a gene: 15. This CDR3 is 18 amino acids long.

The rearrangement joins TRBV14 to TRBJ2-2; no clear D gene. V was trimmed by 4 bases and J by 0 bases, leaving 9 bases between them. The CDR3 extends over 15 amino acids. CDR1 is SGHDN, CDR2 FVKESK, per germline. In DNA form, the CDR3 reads TGTGCCAGCAGCCGTTTAGGACCGAACACCGGGGAGCTGTTTTTT. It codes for CASSRLGPNTGELFF.